This T cell receptor (beta chain) was sequenced during a study of identical twins. Germline CDR1 is LGHNT and CDR2 is FRNRAP. This CDR3 has 14 residues. The table lists this clonotype with a few counts. At one boundary the junction diverges from the germline segment, which might be a read error. TCRdb ran MiXCR on the 5' RACE reads and lists one entry per CDR3 protein. The sample lists around 290,000 distinct CDR3 sequences; roughly 10% were seen once. These data were also reused for a study on yellow fever vaccine responses in identical twins.

The chain recombines TRBV12-5 with TRBJ2-1, with D possibly being TRBD1 or TRBD2 (5 bases each). The clonotype originates from a woman under 30 in good health. Sample: CD8+ T cells sorted from blood. CDR3 in amino acids: CASGPFGGYNEQSF. The DNA of the CDR3 is TGTGCTAGTGGTCCCTTTGGGGGATACAATGAGCAGTCCTTC. Looking up the rest from reference TRBV12-5 and TRBJ2-1 gives the full variable domain: DARVTQTPRHKVTEMGQEVTMRCQPILGHNTVFWYRQTMMQGLELLAYFRNRAPLDDSGMPKDRFSAEMPDATLATLKIQPSEPRDSAVYFCASGPFGGYNEQSFGPGTRLTVL.